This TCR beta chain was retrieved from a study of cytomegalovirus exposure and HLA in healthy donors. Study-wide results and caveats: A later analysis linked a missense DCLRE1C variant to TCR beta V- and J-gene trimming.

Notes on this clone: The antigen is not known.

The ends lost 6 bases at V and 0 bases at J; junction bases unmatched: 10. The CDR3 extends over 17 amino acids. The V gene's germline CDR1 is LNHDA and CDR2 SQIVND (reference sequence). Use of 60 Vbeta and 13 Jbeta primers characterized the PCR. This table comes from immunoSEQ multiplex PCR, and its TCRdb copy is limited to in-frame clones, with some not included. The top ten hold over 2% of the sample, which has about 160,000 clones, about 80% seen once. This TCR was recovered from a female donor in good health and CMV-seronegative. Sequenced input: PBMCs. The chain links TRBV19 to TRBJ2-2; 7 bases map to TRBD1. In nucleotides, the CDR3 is TGTGCCAGTAGATCCCGAGGGGGACAGACGAACACCGGGGAGCTGTTTTTT. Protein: CASRSRGGQTNTGELFF.